Following are 5 T cell receptor beta chains from one sample sequenced in a study of blood T cell repertoires in COVID-19. Only in-frame clones appear in the TCRdb table, and some are missing; sequencing was by immunoSEQ multiplex PCR. This sample has about 39,000 clones, with roughly 92% found just once. Material for sequencing was peripheral blood. These TCRs come from a man aged 50 to 60 with active COVID-19.

This rearrangement joins TRBV5-6 to TRBJ1-2, with D tentatively TRBD1 (5 bases). V lost 0 bases to trimming and J lost 4 bases, with 13 bases between them. Germline CDR1 reads SGHDT; CDR2 reads YYEEEE. The CDR3 has 15 amino acids. DNA for the CDR3: TGTGCCAGCAGCTTGGATCAGGGCTATGGCTATGGCTACACCTTC. Translating gives CASSLDQGYGYGYTF.

The chain combines TRBV7-8 with TRBJ1-6; 9 nucleotides agree with TRBD1. Germline V gene data show CDR1 as SGHVS and CDR2 as FQNEAQ. J lost 6 bases, V lost 5 bases, and 8 bases had no gene match. The CDR3 spans 16 residues. CDR3 residues: CASSLGQGWSNSPLHF. Written as DNA, the CDR3 is TGTGCCAGCAGCCTGGGACAGGGTTGGAGTAATTCACCCCTCCACTTT.

Comments on this clone: One junction end does not reproduce the germline sequence, and a read error may be involved. The J gene is TRBJ2-3, the V gene TRBV18; TRBD2 aligns across 8 bases. The CDR3 sequence is 14 residues long. CDR1 is KGHSH and CDR2 is LQKENI in the germline V gene. The CDR3 coding sequence is TGTGCCAGCTCAGTCGGGAGGGCCTCAGAGACGCAGTATTTT. Translating it yields CASSVGRASETQYF.

V and J are TRBV9 and TRBJ1-6; the D is unclear. Germline V CDR1 and CDR2: SGDLS, YYNGEE. The V and J ends lost 2 bases and 3 bases respectively, with 12 bases between them. This CDR3 contains 16 residues. As DNA, the CDR3 is TGTGCCAGCAGCGTGGGCCCCGGTGACTATAATTCACCCCTCCACTTT. Translated: CASSVGPGDYNSPLHF. Looking up the rest from reference TRBV9 and TRBJ1-6 gives the full variable domain: DSGVTQTPKHLITATGQRVTLRCSPRSGDLSVYWYQQSLDQGLQFLIQYYNGEERAKGNILERFSAQQFPDLHSELNLSSLELGDSALYFCASSVGPGDYNSPLHFGNGTRLTVT.

This chain links TRBV5-4 with TRBJ2-1; the D gene is possibly TRBD2 (6 bases). The germline V gene has CDR1 SGHNT and CDR2 YYREEE (reference sequence). This CDR3 region has 12 residues. V lost 3 bases and J 15 bases, leaving 16 bases between the germline ends. CDR3 sequence reads: CASSSGDSLRFF. The CDR3 DNA reads as TGTGCCAGCAGCTCGGGGGACTCTCTTAGGTTCTTC. Variable domain in full (rest from reference TRBV5-4 and TRBJ2-1): ETGVTQSPTHLIKTRGQQVTLRCSSQSGHNTVSWYQQALGQGPQFIFQYYREEENGRGNFPPRFSGLQFPNYSSELNVNALELDDSALYLCASSSGDSLRFFGPGTRLTVL.